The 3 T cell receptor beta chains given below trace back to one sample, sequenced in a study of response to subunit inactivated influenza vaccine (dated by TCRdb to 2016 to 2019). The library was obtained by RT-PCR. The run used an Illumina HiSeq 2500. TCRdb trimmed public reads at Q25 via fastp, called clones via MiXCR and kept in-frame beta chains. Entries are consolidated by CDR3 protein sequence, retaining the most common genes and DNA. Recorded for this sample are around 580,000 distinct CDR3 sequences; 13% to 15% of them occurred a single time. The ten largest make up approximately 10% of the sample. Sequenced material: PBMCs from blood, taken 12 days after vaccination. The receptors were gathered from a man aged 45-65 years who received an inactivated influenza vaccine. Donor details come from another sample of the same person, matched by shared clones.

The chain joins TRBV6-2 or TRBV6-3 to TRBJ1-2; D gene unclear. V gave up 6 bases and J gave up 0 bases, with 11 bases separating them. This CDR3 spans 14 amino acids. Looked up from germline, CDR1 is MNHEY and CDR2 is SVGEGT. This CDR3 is CASRDDGPNYGYTF. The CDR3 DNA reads TGTGCCAGCAGAGACGACGGACCTAACTATGGCTACACCTTC.

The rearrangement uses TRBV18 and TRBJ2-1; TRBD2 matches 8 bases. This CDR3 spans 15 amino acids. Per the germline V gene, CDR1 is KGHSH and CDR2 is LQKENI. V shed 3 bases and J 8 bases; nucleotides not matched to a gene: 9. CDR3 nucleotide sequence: TGTGCCAGCTCACCCGGGACTAGGGCTCTCCATGAGCAGTTCTTC. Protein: CASSPGTRALHEQFF. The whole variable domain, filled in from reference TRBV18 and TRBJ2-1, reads NAGVMQNPRHLVRRRGQEARLRCSPMKGHSHVYWYRQLPEEGLKFMVYLQKENIIDESGMPKERFSAEFPKEGPSILRIQQVVRGDSAAYFCASSPGTRALHEQFFGPGTRLTVL.

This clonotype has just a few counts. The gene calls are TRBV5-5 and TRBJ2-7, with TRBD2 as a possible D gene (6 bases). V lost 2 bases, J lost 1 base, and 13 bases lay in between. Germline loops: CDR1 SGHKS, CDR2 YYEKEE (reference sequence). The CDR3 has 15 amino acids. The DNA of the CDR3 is TGTGCCAGCAGCTTCCTGCCGGAGGGGTCCTACGAGCAGTACTTC. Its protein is CASSFLPEGSYEQYF.